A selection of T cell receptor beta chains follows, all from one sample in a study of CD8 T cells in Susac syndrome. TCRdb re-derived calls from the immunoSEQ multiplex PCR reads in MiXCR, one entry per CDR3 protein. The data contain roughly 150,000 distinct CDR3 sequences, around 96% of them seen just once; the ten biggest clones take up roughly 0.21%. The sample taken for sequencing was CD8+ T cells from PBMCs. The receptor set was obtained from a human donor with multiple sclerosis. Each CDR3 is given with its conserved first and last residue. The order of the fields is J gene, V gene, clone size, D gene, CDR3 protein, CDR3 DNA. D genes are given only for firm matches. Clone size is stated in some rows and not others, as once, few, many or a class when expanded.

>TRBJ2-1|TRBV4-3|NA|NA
CASSPSTGWDEQFF
TGCGCCAGCAGCCCCTCGACAGGATGGGATGAGCAGTTCTTC
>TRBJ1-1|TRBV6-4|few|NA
CASSDSRYTEAFF
TGTGCCAGCAGTGACTCGAGGTACACTGAAGCTTTCTTT
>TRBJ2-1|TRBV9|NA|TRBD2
CASSGSGTSGVEQFF
TGTGCCAGCAGCGGATCCGGGACTAGCGGTGTTGAGCAGTTCTTC
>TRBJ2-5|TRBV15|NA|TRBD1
CATRSRGQETQYF
TGTGCCACCAGGAGCAGGGGGCAAGAGACCCAGTACTTC
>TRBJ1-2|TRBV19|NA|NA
CASRAGVYGYTF
TGTGCCAGTAGGGCCGGGGTCTATGGCTACACCTTC
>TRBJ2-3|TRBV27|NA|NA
CASSRLSTLTDTQYF
TGTGCCAGCAGTCGACTCTCTACCCTCACAGATACGCAGTATTTT
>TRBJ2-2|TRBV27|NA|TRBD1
CASGQGWGELFF
TGTGCCAGCGGACAGGGGTGGGGGGAGCTGTTTTTT
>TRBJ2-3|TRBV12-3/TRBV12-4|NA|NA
CASTQDFAAVGGRADTQYF
TGTGCCAGCACCCAGGATTTCGCCGCCGTGGGGGGCAGGGCAGATACGCAGTATTTT
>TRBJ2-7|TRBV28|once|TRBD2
CASSSTSGGLYEQYF
TGTGCCAGCAGTTCGACTAGCGGGGGGCTCTACGAGCAGTACTTC
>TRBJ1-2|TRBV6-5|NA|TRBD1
CASSYSEDRGLSYGYTF
TGTGCCAGCAGTTACTCTGAAGACAGGGGGCTCAGCTATGGCTACACCTTC
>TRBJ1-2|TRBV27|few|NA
CASSLQGVGYTF
TGTGCCAGCAGTTTACAAGGGGTTGGCTACACCTTC
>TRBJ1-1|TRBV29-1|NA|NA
CSALDRNTEAFF
TGCAGCGCCCTGGACAGGAACACTGAAGCTTTCTTT
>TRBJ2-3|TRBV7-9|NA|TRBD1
CASSLSQGTDTQYF
TGTGCCAGCAGCTTGTCACAGGGGACAGATACGCAGTATTTT
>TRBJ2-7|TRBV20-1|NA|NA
CSARGRVDYEQYF
TGCAGTGCTAGAGGAAGGGTTGACTACGAGCAGTACTTC
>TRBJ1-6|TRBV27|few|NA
CASSLGGTNSPLHF
TGTGCCAGCAGTTTGGGTGGAACTAATTCACCCCTCCACTTT
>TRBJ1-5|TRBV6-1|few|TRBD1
CASSPTGTGGFQPQHF
TGTGCCAGCAGTCCGACCGGGACAGGGGGGTTTCAGCCCCAGCATTTT
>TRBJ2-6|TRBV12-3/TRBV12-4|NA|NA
CASSSPYRSSGANVLTF
TGTGCCAGCAGTTCCCCTTACAGATCCTCTGGGGCCAACGTCCTGACTTTC
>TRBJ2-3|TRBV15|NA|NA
CATSSPGINTDTQYF
TGTGCCACCAGCAGCCCGGGGATAAACACAGATACGCAGTATTTT
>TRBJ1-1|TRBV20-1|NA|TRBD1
CSALRDREITLPEAFF
TGCAGTGCTCTCCGGGACAGGGAAATTACCTTGCCTGAAGCTTTCTTT
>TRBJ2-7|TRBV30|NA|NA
CAWMGGGSYEQYF
TGTGCCTGGATGGGAGGGGGCTCCTACGAGCAGTACTTC
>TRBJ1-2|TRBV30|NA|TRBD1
CAWSVRGLPLGQGNGYTF
TGTGCCTGGAGTGTACGGGGACTACCACTGGGACAGGGAAATGGCTACACCTTC
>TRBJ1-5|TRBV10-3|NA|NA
CAISESTTENQPQHF
TGTGCCATCAGTGAGTCGACCACAGAGAATCAGCCCCAGCATTTT
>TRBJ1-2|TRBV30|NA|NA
CAWSIRESHGYTF
TGTGCCTGGAGTATCCGGGAGTCCCATGGCTACACCTTC
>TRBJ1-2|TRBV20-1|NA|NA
CSARARSYGYTF
TGCAGTGCTAGAGCCAGAAGTTATGGCTACACCTTC
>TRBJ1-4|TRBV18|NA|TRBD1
CASSPLTGADEKLFF
TGTGCCAGCTCACCCCTGACAGGGGCCGATGAAAAACTGTTTTTT
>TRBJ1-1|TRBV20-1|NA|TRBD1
CSASLPSGTGRFWAEAFF
TGCAGTGCCTCACTGCCCTCCGGGACAGGGAGATTTTGGGCTGAAGCTTTCTTT
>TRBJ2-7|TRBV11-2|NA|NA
CASSPGIGGEQYF
TGTGCCAGCAGCCCAGGGATCGGGGGCGAGCAGTACTTC
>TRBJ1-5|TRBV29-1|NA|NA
CSVGSGEDGPQHF
TGCAGCGTTGGGTCCGGGGAGGATGGGCCCCAGCATTTT
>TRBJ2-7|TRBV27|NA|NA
CASSLGPGSSSYEQYF
TGTGCCAGCAGCTTAGGGCCAGGCTCAAGCTCCTACGAGCAGTACTTC
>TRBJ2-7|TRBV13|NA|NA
CASSTERRGNEQYF
TGTGCCAGCAGCACCGAACGGAGAGGGAACGAGCAGTACTTC